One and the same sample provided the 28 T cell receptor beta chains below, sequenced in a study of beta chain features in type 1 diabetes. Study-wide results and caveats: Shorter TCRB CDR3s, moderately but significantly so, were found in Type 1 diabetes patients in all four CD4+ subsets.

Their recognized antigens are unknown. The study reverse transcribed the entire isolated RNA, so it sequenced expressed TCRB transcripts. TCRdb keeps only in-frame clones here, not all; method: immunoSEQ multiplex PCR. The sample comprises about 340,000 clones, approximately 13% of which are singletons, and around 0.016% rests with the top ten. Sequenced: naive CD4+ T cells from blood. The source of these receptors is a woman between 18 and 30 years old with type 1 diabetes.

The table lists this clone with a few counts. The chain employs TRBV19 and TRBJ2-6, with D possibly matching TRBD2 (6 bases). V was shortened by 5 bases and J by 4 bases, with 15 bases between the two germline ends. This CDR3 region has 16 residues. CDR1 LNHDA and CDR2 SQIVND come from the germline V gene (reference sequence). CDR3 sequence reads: CASSGWRAAGANVLTF. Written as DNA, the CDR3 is TGTGCCAGTAGTGGGTGGAGGGCGGCCGGGGCCAACGTCCTGACTTTC.

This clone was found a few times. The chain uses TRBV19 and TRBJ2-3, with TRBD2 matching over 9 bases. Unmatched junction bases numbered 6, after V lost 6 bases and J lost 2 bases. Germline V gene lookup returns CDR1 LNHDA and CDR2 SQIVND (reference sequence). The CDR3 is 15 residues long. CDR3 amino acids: CASRKTSGHTDTQYF. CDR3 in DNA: TGTGCCAGTAGAAAAACTAGCGGGCACACAGATACGCAGTATTTT.

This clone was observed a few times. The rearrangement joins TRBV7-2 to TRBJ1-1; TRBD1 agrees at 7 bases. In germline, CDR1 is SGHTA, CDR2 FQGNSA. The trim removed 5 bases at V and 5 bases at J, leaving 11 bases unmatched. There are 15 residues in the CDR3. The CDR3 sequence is CASSPRQGRSTEAFF. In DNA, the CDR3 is TGTGCCAGCAGCCCCCGACAGGGTAGGTCTACTGAAGCTTTCTTT.

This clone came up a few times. The CDR3 nucleotides are TGTGCCAGCAGCCCCCAAACAGGGGGGTTATCTGAAGCTTTCTTT. The encoded protein is CASSPQTGGLSEAFF. This chain joins TRBV9 and TRBJ1-1; 8 positions agree with TRBD1. CDR1 is SGDLS and CDR2 is YYNGEE in the germline V gene. This CDR3 has 15 amino acids. Trimming removed 4 bases from V and 6 bases from J; junction bases left unmatched: 11. Full variable domain (outside the CDR3, taken from reference TRBV9 and TRBJ1-1): DSGVTQTPKHLITATGQRVTLRCSPRSGDLSVYWYQQSLDQGLQFLIQYYNGEERAKGNILERFSAQQFPDLHSELNLSSLELGDSALYFCASSPQTGGLSEAFFGQGTRLTVV.

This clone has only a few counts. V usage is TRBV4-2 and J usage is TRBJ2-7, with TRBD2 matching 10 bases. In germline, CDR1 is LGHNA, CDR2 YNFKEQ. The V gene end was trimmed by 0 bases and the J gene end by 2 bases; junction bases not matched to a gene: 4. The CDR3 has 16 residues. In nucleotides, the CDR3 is TGTGCCAGCAGCCAAGATCTCAGCGGGAGGGCCTACGAGCAGTACTTC. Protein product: CASSQDLSGRAYEQYF.

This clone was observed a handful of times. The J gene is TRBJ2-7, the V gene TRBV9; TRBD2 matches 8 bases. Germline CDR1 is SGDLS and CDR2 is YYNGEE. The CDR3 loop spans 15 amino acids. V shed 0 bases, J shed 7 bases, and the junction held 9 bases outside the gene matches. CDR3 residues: CASSVGPGAGGEQYV. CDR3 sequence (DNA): TGTGCCAGCAGCGTAGGCCCGGGGGCGGGAGGAGAGCAGTACGTC.

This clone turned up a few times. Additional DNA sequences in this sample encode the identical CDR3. CDR3 in amino acids: CSASRNEQFF. The CDR3, as DNA: TGCAGTGCTTCTAGGAATGAGCAGTTCTTC. The chain uses TRBV20-1 and TRBJ2-1; no clear D. Per germline, CDR1 DFQATT and CDR2 SNEGSKA (reference sequence). The CDR3 extends over 10 amino acids. The V gene lost 5 bases and the J gene lost 7 bases, with 6 bases spanning the gap.

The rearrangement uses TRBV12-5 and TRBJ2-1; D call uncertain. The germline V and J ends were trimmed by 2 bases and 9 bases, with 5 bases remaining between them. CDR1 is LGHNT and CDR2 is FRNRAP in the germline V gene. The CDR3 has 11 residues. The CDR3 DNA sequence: TGTGCTAGTGGTTTGTCTGTTGAGCAGTTCTTC. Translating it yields CASGLSVEQFF.

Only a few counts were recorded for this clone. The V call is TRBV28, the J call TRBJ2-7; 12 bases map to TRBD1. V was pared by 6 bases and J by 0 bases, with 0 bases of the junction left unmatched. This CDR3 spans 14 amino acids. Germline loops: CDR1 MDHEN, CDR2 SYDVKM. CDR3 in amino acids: CASRGQGASYEQYF. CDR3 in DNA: TGTGCCAGCAGGGGACAGGGGGCCTCCTACGAGCAGTACTTC.

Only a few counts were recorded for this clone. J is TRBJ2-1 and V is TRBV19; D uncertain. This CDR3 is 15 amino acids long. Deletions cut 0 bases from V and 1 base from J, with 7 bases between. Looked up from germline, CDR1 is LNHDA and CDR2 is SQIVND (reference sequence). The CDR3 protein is CASSIEVRSYNEQFF. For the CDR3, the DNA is TGTGCCAGTAGTATAGAGGTACGGTCCTACAATGAGCAGTTCTTC.

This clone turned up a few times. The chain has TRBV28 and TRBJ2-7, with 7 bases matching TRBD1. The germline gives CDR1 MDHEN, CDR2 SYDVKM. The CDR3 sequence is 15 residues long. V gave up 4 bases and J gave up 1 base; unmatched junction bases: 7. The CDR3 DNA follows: TGTGCCAGCAGTTCTCTGAGACAGGGTTCCTACGAGCAGTACTTC. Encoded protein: CASSSLRQGSYEQYF.

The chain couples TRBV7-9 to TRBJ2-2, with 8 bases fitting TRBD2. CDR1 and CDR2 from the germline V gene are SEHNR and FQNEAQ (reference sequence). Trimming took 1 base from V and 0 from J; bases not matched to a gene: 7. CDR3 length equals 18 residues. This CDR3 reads CASSLGRGRPANTGELFF. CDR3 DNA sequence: TGTGCCAGCAGCTTAGGACGCGGGAGGCCTGCGAACACCGGGGAGCTGTTTTTT. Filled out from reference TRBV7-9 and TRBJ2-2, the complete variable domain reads DTGVSQNPRHKITKRGQNVTFRCDPISEHNRLYWYRQTLGQGPEFLTYFQNEAQLEKSRLLSDRFSAERPKGSFSTLEIQRTEQGDSAMYLCASSLGRGRPANTGELFFGEGSRLTVL.

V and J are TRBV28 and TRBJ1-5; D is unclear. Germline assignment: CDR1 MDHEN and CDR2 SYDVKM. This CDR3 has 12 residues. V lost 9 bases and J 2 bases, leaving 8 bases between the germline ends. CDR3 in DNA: TGTGCCAGTCGGGTTCGCAATCAGCCCCAGCATTTT. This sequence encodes CASRVRNQPQHF.

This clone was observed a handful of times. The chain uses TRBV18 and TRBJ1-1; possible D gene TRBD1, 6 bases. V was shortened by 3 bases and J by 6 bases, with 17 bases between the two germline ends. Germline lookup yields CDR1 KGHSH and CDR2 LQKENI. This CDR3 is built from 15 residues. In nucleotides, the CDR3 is TGTGCCAGCTCACCCCTTGGTCAGGGGCTTGCTGAAGCTTTCTTT. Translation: CASSPLGQGLAEAFF.

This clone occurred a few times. CDR3 sequence: CASSGLAGDSYNEQFF. CDR3 in DNA: TGTGCCAGCTCTGGGCTAGCGGGAGATTCCTACAATGAGCAGTTCTTC. The chain has TRBV28 and TRBJ2-1; 10 bases fit TRBD2. This CDR3 is 16 amino acids long. The V gene end was trimmed by 8 bases and the J gene end by 1 base; junction bases not matched to a gene: 8. The germline V gene encodes CDR1 MDHEN and CDR2 SYDVKM.

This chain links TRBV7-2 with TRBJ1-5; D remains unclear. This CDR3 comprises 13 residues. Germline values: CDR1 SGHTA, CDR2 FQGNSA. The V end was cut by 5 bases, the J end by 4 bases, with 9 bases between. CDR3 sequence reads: CASSPRSNQPQHF. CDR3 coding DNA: TGTGCCAGCAGCCCCCGGAGTAATCAGCCCCAGCATTTT. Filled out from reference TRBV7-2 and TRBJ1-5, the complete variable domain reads GAGVSQSPSNKVTEKGKDVELRCDPISGHTALYWYRQSLGQGLEFLIYFQGNSAPDKSGLPSDRFSAERTGGSVSTLTIQRTQQEDSAVYLCASSPRSNQPQHFGDGTRLSIL.

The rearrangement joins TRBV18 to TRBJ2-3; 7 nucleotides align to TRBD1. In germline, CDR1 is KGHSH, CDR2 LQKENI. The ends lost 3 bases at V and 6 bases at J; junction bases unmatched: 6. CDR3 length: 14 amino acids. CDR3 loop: CASSPLDRLDTQYF. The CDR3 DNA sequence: TGTGCCAGCTCACCCTTGGACAGGCTGGATACGCAGTATTTT.

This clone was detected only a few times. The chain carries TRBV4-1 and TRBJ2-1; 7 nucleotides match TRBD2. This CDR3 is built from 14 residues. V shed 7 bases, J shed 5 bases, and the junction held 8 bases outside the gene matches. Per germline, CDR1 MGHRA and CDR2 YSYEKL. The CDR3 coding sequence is TGCGCCAGCACTCCGGGGCTAGCGGACAATGAGCAGTTCTTC. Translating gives CASTPGLADNEQFF.

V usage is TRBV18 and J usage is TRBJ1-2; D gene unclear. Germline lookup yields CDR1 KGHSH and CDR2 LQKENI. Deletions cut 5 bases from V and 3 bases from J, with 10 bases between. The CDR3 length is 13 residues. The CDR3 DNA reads TGTGCCAGCTCAACCGCGGAGGACTATGGCTACACCTTC. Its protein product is CASSTAEDYGYTF.

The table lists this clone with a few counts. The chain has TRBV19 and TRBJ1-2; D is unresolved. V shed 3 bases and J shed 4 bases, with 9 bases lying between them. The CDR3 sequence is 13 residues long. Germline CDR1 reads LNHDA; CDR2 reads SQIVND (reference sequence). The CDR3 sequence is CASSMLSAYGYTF. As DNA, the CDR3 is TGTGCCAGTAGTATGCTTAGTGCCTATGGCTACACCTTC.

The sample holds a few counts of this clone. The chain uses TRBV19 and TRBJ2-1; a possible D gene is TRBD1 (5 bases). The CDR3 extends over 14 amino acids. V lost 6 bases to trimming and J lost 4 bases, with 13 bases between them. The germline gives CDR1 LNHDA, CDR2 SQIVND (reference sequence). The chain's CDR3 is CASSQASGYNEQFF. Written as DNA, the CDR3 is TGTGCCAGTAGCCAAGCCTCAGGGTACAATGAGCAGTTCTTC.

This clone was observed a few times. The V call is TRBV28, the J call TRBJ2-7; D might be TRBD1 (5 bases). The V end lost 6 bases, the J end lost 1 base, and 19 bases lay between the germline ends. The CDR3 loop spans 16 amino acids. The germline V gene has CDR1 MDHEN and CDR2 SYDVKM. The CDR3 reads CASSRSDSFRSYEQYF. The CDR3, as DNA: TGTGCCAGCAGCCGATCAGACAGTTTTCGTTCCTACGAGCAGTACTTC.

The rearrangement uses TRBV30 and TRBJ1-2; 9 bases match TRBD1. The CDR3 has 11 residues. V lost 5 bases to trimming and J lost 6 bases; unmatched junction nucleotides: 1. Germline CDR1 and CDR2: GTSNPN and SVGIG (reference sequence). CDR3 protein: CAWGDRDGYTF. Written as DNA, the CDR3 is TGTGCCTGGGGGGACAGGGATGGCTACACCTTC. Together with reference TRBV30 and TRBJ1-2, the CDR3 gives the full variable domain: SQTIHQWPATLVQPVGSPLSLECTVEGTSNPNLYWYRQAAGRGLQLLFYSVGIGQISSEVPQNLSASRPQDRQFILSSKKLLLSDSGFYLCAWGDRDGYTFGSGTRLTVV.

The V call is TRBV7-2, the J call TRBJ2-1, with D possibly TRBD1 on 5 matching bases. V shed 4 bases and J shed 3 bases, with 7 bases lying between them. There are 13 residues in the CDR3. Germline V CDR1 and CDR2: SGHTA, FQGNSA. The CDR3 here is CASSWTRYNEQFF. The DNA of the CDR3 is TGTGCCAGCAGCTGGACACGCTACAATGAGCAGTTCTTC.

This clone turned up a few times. DNA of the CDR3: TGTGCCACCCGAACAGGGAATCAGCCCCAGCATTTT. Translation gives CATRTGNQPQHF. This chain links TRBV27 with TRBJ1-5, with a tentative D call TRBD1 (6 bases). The V and J ends lost 10 bases and 4 bases respectively, with 11 bases between them. The germline gives CDR1 MNHEY, CDR2 SMNVEV (reference sequence). The CDR3 loop spans 12 amino acids.

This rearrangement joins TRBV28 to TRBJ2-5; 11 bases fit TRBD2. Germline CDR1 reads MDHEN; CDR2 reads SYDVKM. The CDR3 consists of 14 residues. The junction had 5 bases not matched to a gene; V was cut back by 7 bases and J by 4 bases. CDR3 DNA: TGTGCCAGCACCGCCACTAGCGGGGGAGAGACCCAGTACTTC. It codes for CASTATSGGETQYF.

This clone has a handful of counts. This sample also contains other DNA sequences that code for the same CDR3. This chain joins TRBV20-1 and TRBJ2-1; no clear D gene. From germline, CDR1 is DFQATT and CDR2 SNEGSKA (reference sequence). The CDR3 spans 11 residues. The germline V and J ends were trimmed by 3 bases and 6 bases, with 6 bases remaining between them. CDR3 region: CSASLVNEQFF. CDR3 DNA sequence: TGCAGTGCTAGTCTAGTCAATGAGCAGTTCTTC.

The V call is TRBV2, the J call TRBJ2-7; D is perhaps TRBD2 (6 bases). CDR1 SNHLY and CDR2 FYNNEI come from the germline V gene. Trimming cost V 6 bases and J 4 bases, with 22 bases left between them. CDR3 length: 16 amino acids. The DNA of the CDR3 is TGTGCCAGCAGGCGGGAAGGAGGGCAACACTGGTACGAGCAGTACTTC. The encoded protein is CASRREGGQHWYEQYF.